This is a list of T cell receptor beta chains from one sample in a study of CD8 T cells in Susac syndrome. TCRdb passed the immunoSEQ multiplex PCR reads through MiXCR, listing each CDR3 protein once. The table records roughly 250,000 distinct CDR3 sequences, almost 97% of them present only once. Sequencing used CD4+ T cells from PBMCs. The origin of the receptors is a human donor with Susac syndrome. Both conserved end residues are part of each CDR3. D genes are given only for firm matches. The size of a clone is reported for some rows only, either as once, few or many, or as a class for expanded clones.

cdr3_aa	cdr3_nt	d_call	clone_size	v_call	j_call
CASSVNPGPTGELFF	TGTGCCAGCAGCGTAAACCCGGGCCCCACCGGGGAGCTGTTTTTT	.	once	TRBV9	TRBJ2-2
CASSPRAPSSYNEQFF	TGTGCCAGCTCACCAAGGGCCCCAAGCTCCTACAATGAGCAGTTCTTC	.	.	TRBV18	TRBJ2-1
CASSVAESRVEQYF	TGTGCCAGCAGCGTAGCTGAAAGTCGAGTGGAGCAGTACTTC	.	.	TRBV9	TRBJ2-7
CATRVAGGSPYEQYF	TGTGCCACCAGAGTAGCGGGAGGATCACCCTACGAGCAGTACTTC	TRBD2	.	TRBV6-5	TRBJ2-7
CSVEVWGVISPGGYTF	TGCAGCGTTGAAGTATGGGGGGTGATTTCACCGGGGGGCTACACCTTC	.	.	TRBV29-1	TRBJ1-2
CSAQGVFDEQYF	TGCAGTGCCCAGGGAGTATTCGACGAGCAGTACTTC	.	.	TRBV20-1	TRBJ2-7
CASSPRGMNSYNEQFF	TGTGCCAGCAGCCCAAGGGGGATGAACTCCTACAATGAGCAGTTCTTC	.	once	TRBV7-8	TRBJ2-1
CACRDGGYTEAFF	TGTGCCTGCCGGGACGGAGGCTACACTGAAGCTTTCTTT	.	once	TRBV30	TRBJ1-1
CSVRPGAYEQYF	TGCAGCGTTAGACCCGGGGCTTACGAGCAGTACTTC	.	.	TRBV29-1	TRBJ2-7
CASSQASGFGTEAFF	TGCGCCAGCAGCCAAGCCAGCGGATTTGGCACTGAAGCTTTCTTT	.	.	TRBV4-1	TRBJ1-1
CSVETSGSVADTQYF	TGCAGCGTTGAGACTAGCGGGAGCGTCGCAGATACGCAGTATTTT	TRBD2	.	TRBV29-1	TRBJ2-3
CASSARPSHAYEQYF	TGTGCCAGCAGCGCGAGGCCCAGCCACGCCTACGAGCAGTACTTC	.	.	TRBV9	TRBJ2-7
CASRSSGLAYNEQFF	TGTGCCAGCAGATCAAGCGGATTAGCCTACAATGAGCAGTTCTTC	.	.	TRBV12-3/TRBV12-4	TRBJ2-1
CASSDYRVGLGQETQYF	TGTGCCAGCAGCGACTACAGGGTGGGCTTAGGCCAAGAGACCCAATACTTC	.	.	TRBV11-2	TRBJ2-5
CSAGRGYTF	TGCAGTGCTGGGCGAGGCTACACCTTC	.	.	TRBV20-1	TRBJ1-2
CSVGDGGETQYF	TGCAGCGTTGGGGACGGAGGGGAGACCCAGTACTTC	.	.	TRBV29-1	TRBJ2-5
CASSVGGVLAGHYEQYF	TGTGCCAGCAGCGTAGGGGGGGTCCTAGCGGGGCACTACGAGCAGTACTTC	TRBD2	.	TRBV9	TRBJ2-7
CASSPRGDHSYNEQFF	TGCGCCAGCAGCCCGCGGGGCGACCACTCTTACAATGAGCAGTTCTTC	.	once	TRBV5-1	TRBJ2-1
CASKRGFLPSDTQYF	TGTGCCAGCAAGCGGGGTTTCCTCCCCTCAGATACGCAGTATTTT	TRBD2	once	TRBV27	TRBJ2-3
CASVLVSGYTF	TGTGCTAGTGTTTTGGTATCTGGCTACACCTTC	.	.	TRBV12-5	TRBJ1-2
CSVTRQGINYGYTF	TGCAGCGTGACAAGACAGGGCATTAACTATGGCTACACCTTC	TRBD1	few	TRBV29-1	TRBJ1-2
CASRVDPVNQPQHF	TGTGCCAGCAGGGTCGACCCTGTCAATCAGCCCCAGCATTTT	.	.	TRBV6-1	TRBJ1-5
CAGGQGVYGYTF	TGTGCCGGCGGACAGGGGGTCTATGGCTACACCTTC	TRBD1	.	TRBV6-1	TRBJ1-2
CASSQSVGRANVLTF	TGTGCCAGCAGCCAATCGGTTGGGAGGGCCAACGTCCTGACTTTC	.	.	TRBV3-1	TRBJ2-6
CASSRTRIGIQYF	TGTGCCAGCAGCCGTACTAGGATCGGCATTCAGTACTTC	.	.	TRBV3-1	TRBJ2-4
CSASIAWAGGTDTQYF	TGCAGTGCTAGTATAGCTTGGGCGGGAGGCACAGATACGCAGTATTTT	TRBD2	.	TRBV20-1	TRBJ2-3
CAWSVRGWTEAFF	TGTGCCTGGAGTGTCAGGGGTTGGACTGAAGCTTTCTTT	.	.	TRBV30	TRBJ1-1
CASSRDRAGEQYF	TGTGCCAGCAGCCGGGACAGGGCCGGCGAGCAGTACTTC	TRBD1	.	TRBV7-3	TRBJ2-7
CASSQHRDRLSSYNEQFF	TGCGCCAGCAGCCAACACCGGGACAGGCTTAGCTCCTACAATGAGCAGTTCTTC	TRBD1	.	TRBV4-1	TRBJ2-1
CASSIEGRTYEQYF	TGTGCCAGTAGTATAGAGGGGAGGACCTACGAGCAGTACTTC	.	.	TRBV19	TRBJ2-7
CSVLGTTSSYNEQFF	TGCAGCGTTCTGGGGACAACTAGCAGCTACAATGAGCAGTTCTTC	.	.	TRBV29-1	TRBJ2-1
CASRRGAGGPYEQFF	TGTGCCAGCAGGAGAGGAGCGGGAGGGCCATATGAGCAGTTCTTC	TRBD2	.	TRBV6-5	TRBJ2-1
CASSPWDRAAYEQYF	TGTGCCAGCAGCCCCTGGGACAGGGCAGCCTACGAGCAGTACTTC	TRBD1	.	TRBV7-9	TRBJ2-7
CASSRLESSTDTQYF	TGTGCCAGCAGCCGTTTGGAATCTAGCACAGATACGCAGTATTTT	.	.	TRBV3-1	TRBJ2-3
CASRRDFNYEQYF	TGTGCCAGCAGGCGGGACTTCAACTACGAGCAGTACTTC	.	.	TRBV6-5	TRBJ2-7
CASRHQNRDRTCGYTF	TGCGCCAGCAGGCACCAAAACCGGGACAGGACTTGTGGCTACACCTTC	TRBD1	once	TRBV23-1	TRBJ1-2
CASSNPGQRKATQYF	TGCGCCAGCAGCAATCCGGGACAGAGAAAGGCGACCCAGTACTTC	TRBD1	.	TRBV4-1	TRBJ2-5
CATSRDLGGLETQYF	TGTGCCACCAGCAGAGATCTTGGGGGCTTAGAGACCCAGTACTTC	.	.	TRBV15	TRBJ2-5
CASSQEGAGGTDTQYF	TGTGCCAGCAGCCAAGAAGGAGCGGGAGGAACAGATACGCAGTATTTT	TRBD2	.	TRBV3-1	TRBJ2-3
CSARPSLGSSGELFF	TGCAGTGCCAGACCATCTCTGGGGTCTAGCGGGGAGCTGTTTTTT	.	.	TRBV20-1	TRBJ2-2
CASSLRWDTQYF	TGTGCCAGCAGTCTCAGGTGGGATACGCAGTATTTT	.	.	TRBV28	TRBJ2-3
CASSQSKQIEETQYF	TGCGCCAGCAGTCAATCGAAACAGATCGAAGAGACCCAGTACTTC	.	.	TRBV23-1	TRBJ2-5
CASSPPISARSGGYNEQFF	TGTGCCAGCTCACCACCGATTAGCGCCCGGAGCGGGGGCTACAATGAGCAGTTCTTC	TRBD2	once	TRBV18	TRBJ2-1
CASSLAAPRTDTQYF	TGTGCCAGCAGCTTAGCCGCGCCTCGCACAGATACGCAGTATTTT	.	.	TRBV7-9	TRBJ2-3
CASSVVDLSYNEQFF	TGTGCCAGCAGCGTAGTAGACCTCTCCTACAATGAGCAGTTCTTC	.	.	TRBV9	TRBJ2-1
CASQRLSNQPQHF	TGTGCTAGTCAACGCCTTAGCAATCAGCCCCAGCATTTT	.	.	TRBV12-5	TRBJ1-5
CASSSGGRPGELFF	TGTGCCAGCAGCTCCGGAGGGAGGCCCGGGGAGCTGTTTTTT	.	.	TRBV12-3/TRBV12-4	TRBJ2-2
CSAATSGSNTGELFF	TGCAGTGCGGCGACTAGCGGGAGCAACACCGGGGAGCTGTTTTTT	TRBD2	.	TRBV20-1	TRBJ2-2